What follows is one T cell receptor beta chain and its context. This entry comes from a study of blood T cell repertoires in COVID-19. For the study at large: COVID-19 samples, acute and convalescent, were from the United States, Italy and Spain.

Per germline, CDR1 LNHDA and CDR2 SQIVND (reference sequence). The CDR3 runs 12 residues. V was cut by 7 bases and J by 4 bases, with 10 bases left in between. Profiling relied on immunoSEQ multiplex PCR, and the TCRdb table lists in-frame clones only, not all of them. The sample carries about 160,000 clones, 70% to 90% recorded once. Enrolment of Seattle patients took place during active infection, and they were followed longitudinally. This clonotype originated in a man between 60 and 70 years old with COVID-19, enrolled during active disease. The sequenced material came from peripheral blood. The chain has TRBV19 and TRBJ1-1; no reliable D call. CDR3 coding DNA: TGTGCCAGTACTAGGGAGGGCACTGAAGCTTTCTTT. This translates into CASTREGTEAFF.